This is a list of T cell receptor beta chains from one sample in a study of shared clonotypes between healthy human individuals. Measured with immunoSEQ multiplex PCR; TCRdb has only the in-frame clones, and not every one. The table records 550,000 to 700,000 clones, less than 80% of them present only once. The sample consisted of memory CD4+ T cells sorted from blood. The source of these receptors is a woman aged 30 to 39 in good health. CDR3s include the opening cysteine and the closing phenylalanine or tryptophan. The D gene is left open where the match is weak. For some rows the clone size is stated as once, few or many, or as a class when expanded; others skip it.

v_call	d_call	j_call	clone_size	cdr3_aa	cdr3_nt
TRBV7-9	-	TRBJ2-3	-	CASSHYTTDTQYF	TGTGCCAGCAGCCACTACACCACAGATACGCAGTATTTT
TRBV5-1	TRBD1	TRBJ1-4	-	CASSRGDRDNEKLFF	TGCGCCAGCAGCCGGGGCGACAGGGATAATGAAAAACTGTTTTTT
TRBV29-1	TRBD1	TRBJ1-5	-	CSVGGKGGGNQPQHF	TGCAGCGTTGGGGGAAAAGGGGGCGGCAATCAGCCCCAGCATTTT
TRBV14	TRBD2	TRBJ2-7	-	CASSQGTSGIYEQYF	TGTGCCAGCAGCCAAGGGACTAGCGGGATCTACGAGCAGTACTTC
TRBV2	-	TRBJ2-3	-	CASSDEWGHTQYF	TGTGCCAGCAGTGATGAGTGGGGACATACGCAGTATTTT
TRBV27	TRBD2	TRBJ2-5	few	CASSFAGAQETQYF	TGTGCCAGCAGTTTTGCGGGAGCCCAAGAGACCCAGTACTTC
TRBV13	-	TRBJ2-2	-	CASSALSGRTGELFF	TGTGCCAGCAGCGCACTCTCCGGGAGAACTGGGGAGCTGTTTTTT
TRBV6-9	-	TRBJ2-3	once	CASFFGGGPDTQYF	TGTGCCAGCTTCTTCGGGGGAGGACCAGATACGCAGTATTTT
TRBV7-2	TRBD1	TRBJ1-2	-	CASSQRQGDYGYTF	TGTGCCAGCAGCCAGCGACAGGGGGACTATGGCTACACCTTC
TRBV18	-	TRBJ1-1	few	CASSPNREGRAFF	TGTGCCAGCTCCCCGAACAGGGAGGGTAGAGCTTTCTTT
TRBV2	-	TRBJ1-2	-	CASTTGAGNYGYTF	TGTGCCAGCACTACAGGAGCGGGTAACTATGGCTACACCTTC
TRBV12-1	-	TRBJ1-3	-	CASSFVGDISGNTIYF	TGTGCCAGCAGCTTTGTGGGGGATATAAGTGGAAACACCATATATTTT
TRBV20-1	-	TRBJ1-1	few	CSAPDSFEAFF	TGCAGTGCGCCGGACAGTTTTGAAGCTTTCTTT
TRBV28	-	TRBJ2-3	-	CASSRGPKGTDTQYF	TGTGCCAGCAGTAGGGGACCTAAGGGAACAGATACGCAGTATTTT
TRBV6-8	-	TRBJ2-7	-	CASRLRPGAVSYEQYF	TGTGCCAGCAGATTACGCCCGGGGGCTGTCTCCTACGAGCAGTACTTC
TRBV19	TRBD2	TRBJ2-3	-	CASKKRERDTQYF	TGTGCCAGCAAAAAGCGGGAGCGAGATACGCAGTATTTT
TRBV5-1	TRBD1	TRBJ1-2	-	CASSSNDLRQGTNYGYTF	TGCGCCAGCAGCTCCAACGACCTACGACAGGGCACTAACTATGGCTACACCTTC
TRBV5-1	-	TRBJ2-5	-	CASSFAGGVWETQYF	TGCGCCAGCAGCTTTGCCGGGGGTGTGTGGGAGACCCAGTACTTC
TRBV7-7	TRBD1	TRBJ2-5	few	CASSPGTGGETQYF	TGTGCCAGCAGCCCCGGGACAGGGGGAGAGACCCAGTACTTC
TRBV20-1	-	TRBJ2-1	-	CSASGSEQFF	TGCAGTGCTAGCGGGAGTGAGCAGTTCTTC
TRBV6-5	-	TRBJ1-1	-	CASSPPTGGSTEAFF	TGTGCCAGCAGTCCTCCGACAGGCGGTAGCACTGAAGCTTTCTTT
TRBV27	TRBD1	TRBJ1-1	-	CASSSRQGRTEAFF	TGTGCCAGCAGTTCGCGACAGGGGCGAACTGAAGCTTTCTTT
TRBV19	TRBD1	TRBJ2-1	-	CASSIDKGTGGSYNEQFF	TGTGCCAGTAGTATAGATAAAGGGACAGGAGGCTCCTACAATGAGCAGTTCTTC
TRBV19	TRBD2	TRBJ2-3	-	CASRHEGGPTDTQYF	TGTGCCAGTAGACATGAGGGAGGGCCAACAGATACGCAGTATTTT
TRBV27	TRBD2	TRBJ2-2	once	CASSFRGASGRAPTGELFF	TGTGCCAGCAGTTTCAGGGGGGCTAGCGGGAGGGCCCCAACCGGGGAGCTGTTTTTT
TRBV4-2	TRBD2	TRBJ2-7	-	CASSRRGLAQTYEQYF	TGTGCCAGCAGCCGTAGGGGACTAGCGCAGACCTACGAGCAGTACTTC
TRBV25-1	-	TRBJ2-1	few	CASSGTYNEQFF	TGTGCCAGCAGTGGAACCTACAATGAGCAGTTCTTC
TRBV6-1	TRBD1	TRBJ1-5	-	CASSVRDRAGQPQHF	TGTGCCAGCAGTGTCCGGGACAGGGCGGGTCAGCCCCAGCATTTT
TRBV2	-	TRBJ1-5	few	CASSLSFGGQQPQHF	TGTGCCAGCAGTCTCAGTTTCGGGGGCCAGCAGCCCCAGCATTTT
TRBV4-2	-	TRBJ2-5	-	CASSQGYRERETQYF	TGTGCCAGCAGCCAAGGCTACAGGGAGAGGGAGACCCAGTACTTC
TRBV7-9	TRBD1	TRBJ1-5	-	CASSHTGGANQPQHF	TGTGCCAGCAGCCATACAGGGGGCGCAAATCAGCCCCAGCATTTT
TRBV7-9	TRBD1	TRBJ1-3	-	CASSPTGEPGNTIYF	TGTGCCAGCAGCCCCACAGGGGAACCCGGAAACACCATATATTTT
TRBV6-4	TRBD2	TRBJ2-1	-	CASSYSSGRASNEQFF	TGTGCCAGCAGTTACTCTAGCGGGAGGGCGAGTAATGAGCAGTTCTTC
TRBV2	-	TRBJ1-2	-	CASRLEQVRTDGYTF	TGTGCCAGCCGCTTGGAACAGGTTCGGACTGATGGCTACACCTTC
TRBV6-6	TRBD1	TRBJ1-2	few	CASRYNAGQGAGGYTF	TGTGCCAGCAGGTACAATGCCGGACAGGGGGCAGGTGGCTACACCTTC
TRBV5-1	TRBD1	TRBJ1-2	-	CASSLEGTGYGYTF	TGCGCCAGCAGCTTGGAAGGGACAGGCTATGGCTACACCTTC